This T cell receptor beta chain came from a study of molecular identifiers for immune sequencing clone quantification (dated by TCRdb to 2016 to 2018). In terms of the full investigation: For a replicate experiment, RNA from about 20,000 or 100,000 naive CD8 T cells was divided into five aliquots, of which four were sequenced. CD8 T cells were used in a methods study to benchmark molecular-identifier clustering-based TCR repertoire sequencing (MIDCIRS) and TCR RNA copy counting. The research as a whole found: When barcode sub-clustering was omitted, TCR diversity was inflated by chimeric consensus sequences, with chimeras reaching as high as 47%. Spiked-in Jurkat TCR RNA equivalent to a single cell was reported to be detectable even among 850,000 to 1,000,000 naive CD8 T cells. In CMV-specific effector cells, clones with more than 20 RNA copies contained over 99% of molecules, whereas in naive cells such clones contained under 1% of molecules. The naive libraries included spiked-in Jurkat TCR RNA (roughly nine copies' worth), and this Jurkat TCR RNA is not part of the donor repertoire. Identical TCR molecules sharing a barcode could cause highly expanded clone sizes to be underestimated. Modeling gave around 3 recovered TCR RNA copies per cell versus 8 to 10 by digital PCR, implying about 30% capture efficiency.

This clonotype was observed at least ten times. Its antigen has not been determined. Base-call qualities are not available, and no considerably larger clone is one nucleotide away. Libraries came from PCR. TCRdb shows the sequencer as Illumina HiSeq 4000. Preparation of bulk TCR libraries followed a previously described approach, with the TCR primers listed in Table S5. Purification of total RNA was performed with the Qiagen AllPrep DNA/RNA kit. Before analysis, reads from multiple sequencing runs of the same library were pooled. On the authors' methods: Reads were retained only if the reads had an exact TCR constant sequence, and the retained reads were trimmed to 150 nt and grouped according to their 12-nt molecular barcodes. Within each barcode group, reads were sub-clustered at a 15% Levenshtein threshold, and quality-weighted consensus sequences were built per RNA molecule. Non-functional sequences were removed, as were lower-count sequences one edit away from another. Barcode sub-clusters with fewer than 20% of the maximum read count were removed, based on fitting two negative binomial distributions. Using fastp trimming at Q25 and MiXCR clonotype assembly, TCRdb reanalyzed the public sequencing data and kept in-frame beta chains. For every CDR3 protein sequence, its rows merge into one entry that carries the most common genes and DNA. Clone size and V and J calls follow TCRdb, not the original study. The sample has approximately 500,000 distinct CDR3 sequences on record, about 22% of them singletons. 0.65% to 0.95% of the sample is taken by the ten largest.

Libraries of naive CD8 T cells were built from approximately 20,000 to 1,000,000 sorted cells, with 10%, 30% or 50% of the purified RNA used. Naive CD8 T cells, defined as CD8+CD4-CCR7+CD45RA+, were FACS-sorted into RLT Plus buffer on a BD FACSAria II. Roughly ten TCR copies' worth of Jurkat RNA were spiked into roughly 20,000-1,000,000 naive CD8 T cell samples to test detection sensitivity. Enrichment of CD8 T cells was performed with RosetteSep CD8+ T Cell Enrichment Cocktail and Ficoll-Paque, after which ACK red cell lysis was carried out. Sequencing was carried out using naive CD8+ T cells from blood, with Jurkat cell RNA spiked in. The cell subset or site label corresponds to: FACS-sorted CD8+CD4-CCR7+CD45RA+ naive T cells. The TCR was taken from a human donor in good health. Some libraries in this study had Jurkat cell RNA spiked in.

The CDR3 amino acid sequence is: CASSTPDRGGQPQHF. The DNA sequence is given as TGTGCCAGTAGTACACCGGACAGGGGAGGTCAGCCCCAGCATTTT. Recombination connected TRBV19 to TRBJ1-5; 9 of the junction bases match TRBD1. Clipping removes 4 bases from V and 6 bases from J, with 7 as the unmatched junction base count. Per the germline V gene (reference sequence), LNHDA is the CDR1 and SQIVND is the CDR2. The CDR3 runs 15 residues from the cysteine to the phenylalanine. The entry retains the CDR3 DNA only, 45 bases that are in frame from base 1.